The 23 T cell receptor beta chains listed next were all sequenced from one sample in a study of cytomegalovirus exposure and HLA in healthy donors. The PCR made use of 60 Vbeta and 13 Jbeta primers. Libraries were prepared by immunoSEQ multiplex PCR; TCRdb keeps only in-frame clonotypes and omits some of them. In the table there are hundreds of thousands of clones, roughly 70% of which are singletons. The specimen sequenced was PBMCs. The receptors derive from a female donor in good health and CMV-seronegative.

This clone was found once. J is TRBJ1-1 and V is TRBV14, with D tentatively TRBD1 (6 bases). The germline V gene encodes CDR1 SGHDN and CDR2 FVKESK. The germline V and J ends were trimmed by 4 bases and 2 bases, with 11 bases remaining between them. The CDR3 runs to 14 residues. The CDR3 DNA reads TGTGCCAGCAGCCCACAGGGAGTTAACACTGAAGCTTTCTTT. It translates to CASSPQGVNTEAFF.

The rearrangement links TRBV13 to TRBJ2-4, with 8 bases that match TRBD2. Trimming removed 2 bases from V and 1 base from J; junction bases left unmatched: 10. Germline-derived CDR1 and CDR2 are PRHDT and FYEKMQ (reference sequence). This CDR3 region has 18 residues. CDR3 residues: CASSLTSGGSLAKNIQYF. The CDR3 DNA sequence: TGTGCCAGCAGCTTAACTAGCGGAGGCTCTTTGGCCAAAAACATTCAGTACTTC. The full variable domain, with the rest looked up from reference TRBV13 and TRBJ2-4, is AAGVIQSPRHLIKEKRETATLKCYPIPRHDTVYWYQQGPGQDPQFLISFYEKMQSDKGSIPDRFSAQQFSDYHSELNMSSLELGDSALYFCASSLTSGGSLAKNIQYFGAGTRLSVL.

This clone was counted only a few times. The chain employs TRBV11-3 and TRBJ2-5, with D maybe TRBD2 (5 bases). Trimming shortened V by 5 bases and J by 4 bases, and 20 bases separated the two germline ends. The germline CDR1 and CDR2 sequences are SGHNT and YENEEA. The length of the CDR3 is 16 residues. CDR3 loop: CASSPTASSKSETQYF. The DNA of the CDR3 is TGTGCCAGCAGCCCCACGGCTAGCTCAAAATCAGAGACCCAGTACTTC.

This chain joins TRBV27 and TRBJ2-3; 11 positions match TRBD2. The CDR3 length is 16 residues. V lost 4 bases to trimming and J lost 2 bases; unmatched junction nucleotides: 5. CDR1 and CDR2 from the germline V gene are MNHEY and SMNVEV (reference sequence). Here the CDR3 reads CASSSLSGRATDTQYF. As DNA, the CDR3 is TGTGCCAGCAGTTCCCTTAGCGGGAGGGCCACAGATACGCAGTATTTT.

V gene TRBV9 combines with J gene TRBJ2-1, with D maybe TRBD2 (6 bases). Germline CDR1 and CDR2: SGDLS and YYNGEE. The CDR3 has 14 residues. V dropped 0 bases and J dropped 8 bases, with 12 bases sitting between them. The CDR3 region is CASSVGGGWDEQFF. CDR3 nucleotide sequence: TGTGCCAGCAGCGTAGGCGGAGGGTGGGATGAGCAGTTCTTC.

This clone was counted a few times. The CDR3: CASSPSRSGGYTF. The DNA of the CDR3 is TGTGCCAGCAGTCCAAGTCGGTCCGGTGGCTACACCTTC. V is TRBV2 and J is TRBJ1-2; no clear D gene. The CDR3 is 13 residues long. V lost 5 bases and J 7 bases, leaving 14 bases between the germline ends. The germline V gene has CDR1 SNHLY and CDR2 FYNNEI.

The chain has TRBV29-1 and TRBJ2-1; 7 positions agree with TRBD1. Germline CDR1 and CDR2: SQVTM and ANQGSEA. The CDR3 has 14 amino acids. V shed 5 bases, J shed 1 base, and the junction held 5 bases outside the gene matches. The chain's CDR3 is CSVYDRDSYNEQFF. CDR3 nucleotides: TGCAGCGTTTACGACAGGGATTCCTACAATGAGCAGTTCTTC.

This rearrangement joins TRBV7-9 to TRBJ2-7; D ambiguous. CDR1 is SEHNR, CDR2 FQNEAQ, per germline (reference sequence). The CDR3 has 15 amino acids. V lost 5 bases and J 0 bases, leaving 14 bases between the germline ends. Written as DNA, the CDR3 is TGTGCCAGCAGCCTTAGTCCGTTTAGCTCCTACGAGCAGTACTTC. This encodes CASSLSPFSSYEQYF.

This clone was recorded a few times. The chain carries TRBV28 and TRBJ2-7; unclear D gene. CDR3 length: 14 amino acids. Germline-derived CDR1 and CDR2 are MDHEN and SYDVKM. V gave up 2 bases and J gave up 2 bases, with 10 bases separating them. CDR3 loop: CASSLNEAPYEQYF. CDR3 nucleotide sequence: TGTGCCAGCAGTTTAAACGAAGCCCCCTACGAGCAGTACTTC.

This chain connects TRBV9 to TRBJ1-2, with a possible D match to TRBD1 (5 bases). The CDR3 loop spans 17 amino acids. V lost 4 bases and J 8 bases, leaving 27 bases between the germline ends. Germline assignment: CDR1 SGDLS and CDR2 YYNGEE. The CDR3 region has the DNA TGTGCCAGCAGCCCCCGAGTCCGGACGGCGGACACGGGCGGCTACACCTTC. Its translation is CASSPRVRTADTGGYTF.

The chain is built from TRBV11-2 and TRBJ2-1; tentative D call: TRBD1 (5 bases). Germline loops: CDR1 SGHAT, CDR2 FQNNGV. The CDR3 is made up of 15 amino acids. Deletions cut 7 bases from V and 3 bases from J, with 16 bases between. The CDR3 bases are TGTGCCAGCACCCTACAGGCTTTCCTCTACAATGAGCAGTTCTTC. Its protein is CASTLQAFLYNEQFF.

V gene TRBV28 combines with J gene TRBJ2-7, with 7 bases lining up with TRBD2. Germline V gene data show CDR1 as MDHEN and CDR2 as SYDVKM. CDR3 length: 15 amino acids. V lost 8 bases, J lost 2 bases, and 12 bases stayed unmatched. The DNA of the CDR3 is TGTGCCAGCTCCCCCACGGGGCTAGCGGCCTACGAGCAGTACTTC. The encoded protein is CASSPTGLAAYEQYF.

The chain is built from TRBV19 and TRBJ2-4; D remains ambiguous. Germline CDR1 and CDR2: LNHDA and SQIVND (reference sequence). The CDR3 loop spans 15 amino acids. V lost 4 bases to trimming and J lost 0 bases, with 10 bases between them. The CDR3 spells CASSTTSLAKNIQYF. CDR3 sequence (DNA): TGTGCCAGTAGTACTACCTCCTTAGCCAAAAACATTCAGTACTTC.

The chain combines TRBV11-3 with TRBJ2-2; 9 bases match TRBD2. J lost 5 bases, V lost 1 base, and 5 bases had no gene match. The CDR3 has 16 residues. Germline lookup yields CDR1 SGHNT and CDR2 YENEEA. The CDR3 coding sequence is TGTGCCAGCAGCTTAGGAACAGCGGGAGGAACCGGGGAGCTGTTTTTT. Protein product: CASSLGTAGGTGELFF.

This clone was seen a handful of times. The chain employs TRBV28 and TRBJ2-7, with D perhaps TRBD1 (6 bases). Germline lookup yields CDR1 MDHEN and CDR2 SYDVKM. This CDR3 contains 12 residues. V lost 5 bases and J lost 6, with 11 bases in between. As DNA, the CDR3 is TGTGCCAGCAGTGACAGGAGCCTCGAGCAGTACTTC. This codes for CASSDRSLEQYF.

This clone appeared once. Other DNA sequences in the same sample also yield this CDR3. This rearrangement joins TRBV18 to TRBJ2-7; TRBD1 matches at 9 bases. Per the germline V gene, CDR1 is KGHSH and CDR2 is LQKENI. This CDR3 is built from 13 residues. V was pared by 5 bases and J by 3 bases, with 2 bases of the junction left unmatched. CDR3 residues: CASSGGQGYEQYF. As DNA, the CDR3 is TGTGCCAGCTCAGGGGGACAGGGCTACGAGCAGTACTTC.

This chain connects TRBV2 to TRBJ2-5, with TRBD2 matching 7 bases. Germline CDR1 SNHLY, CDR2 FYNNEI. J was trimmed by 2 bases and V by 4 bases; bases with no gene match: 4. The CDR3 totals 14 residues. The CDR3 sequence is CASSVGGGQETQYF. CDR3 in DNA: TGTGCCAGCAGTGTCGGGGGAGGGCAAGAGACCCAGTACTTC. The variable domain in full, completed from reference TRBV2 and TRBJ2-5, reads EPEVTQTPSHQVTQMGQEVILRCVPISNHLYFYWYRQILGQKVEFLVSFYNNEISEKSEIFDDQFSVERPDGSNFTLKIRSTKLEDSAMYFCASSVGGGQETQYFGPGTRLLVL.

The chain carries TRBV5-1 and TRBJ1-2; D not resolved. The V and J ends lost 0 bases and 6 bases respectively, with 21 bases between them. CDR1 and CDR2 (germline): SGHRS, YFSETQ. The CDR3 length is 17 residues. The DNA for the CDR3 is TGCGCCAGCAGCTTGGCCAGTGGTGTCAGTCGCCTCAATGGCTACACCTTC. Protein: CASSLASGVSRLNGYTF. Drawing the rest from reference TRBV5-1 and TRBJ1-2, the complete variable domain is KAGVTQTPRYLIKTRGQQVTLSCSPISGHRSVSWYQQTPGQGLQFLFEYFSETQRNKGNFPGRFSGRQFSNSRSEMNVSTLELGDSALYLCASSLASGVSRLNGYTFGSGTRLTVV.

J is TRBJ1-2 and V is TRBV18; 7 positions agree with TRBD1. The CDR3 extends over 15 amino acids. Germline V CDR1 and CDR2: KGHSH, LQKENI. The junction had 2 bases not matched to a gene; V was cut back by 1 base and J by 0 bases. DNA for the CDR3: TGTGCCAGCTCACCACGGGACAGAGCTAACTATGGCTACACCTTC. This sequence encodes CASSPRDRANYGYTF.

The V call is TRBV4-1, the J call TRBJ1-2; TRBD1 matches at 10 bases. The CDR3 length is 15 residues. The V gene's germline CDR1 is MGHRA and CDR2 YSYEKL. With V trimmed by 4 bases and J by 0 bases, 2 bases remained unmatched. The CDR3 loop is CASSPGTGANYGYTF. As DNA, the CDR3 is TGCGCCAGCAGCCCCGGGACAGGGGCTAACTATGGCTACACCTTC.

This clone occurred a few times. One end of the junction does not line up with germline, which may come from a read error. The gene calls are TRBV5-3 and TRBJ1-2, with D unresolved. TRBV5-3 falls under the ORF class, with uncertain function. This CDR3 comprises 13 residues. CDR3 sequence: CASSLEQREDYTF. CDR3 nucleotide sequence: TGTGCCAGCAGCTTGGAACAGAGAGAAGACTACACCTTC.

This rearrangement joins TRBV28 to TRBJ1-2, with 8 bases lining up with TRBD1. The CDR3 is 15 residues long. Germline CDR1 is MDHEN and CDR2 is SYDVKM. The V and J ends lost 4 bases and 1 base, in that order; junction bases with no gene match: 5. Here the CDR3 reads CASSSTGGLNYGYTF. The CDR3 nucleotides are TGTGCCAGCAGTTCAACAGGGGGTCTTAACTATGGCTACACCTTC.

The chain recombines TRBV5-1 with TRBJ2-3; D may be TRBD2 (5 bases). Germline V lookup: CDR1 SGHRS, CDR2 YFSETQ. The V and J ends lost 0 bases and 5 bases respectively, with 13 bases between them. The CDR3 consists of 15 residues. The CDR3 region is CASSLEAPEVDTQYF. CDR3 DNA: TGCGCCAGCAGCTTGGAGGCTCCGGAGGTAGATACGCAGTATTTT.